One sample yielded the 19 T cell receptor beta chains listed below, sequenced in a study of blood T cell repertoires in COVID-19. The method was immunoSEQ multiplex PCR; TCRdb's version includes in-frame clones alone and lacks a portion of them. Of a few hundred thousand clones in the sample, around four fifths were seen once. Sequencing used peripheral blood. The receptors were gathered from a woman aged 50 to 60 with active or convalescent COVID-19.

This sequence joins TRBV20-1 and TRBJ2-7; D may be TRBD1 (6 bases). Trimming took 3 bases from V and 5 from J, leaving 11 bases between them. Germline V CDR1 and CDR2: DFQATT, SNEGSKA (reference sequence). This CDR3 is built from 12 residues. In nucleotides, the CDR3 is TGCAGTGCTAGTGGGGGCGCGGACGAGCAGTACTTC. Translating it yields CSASGGADEQYF.

This chain joins TRBV2 and TRBJ1-1; D not certain. Trimming stripped 6 bases from V and 0 bases from J, with 8 bases between. Germline values: CDR1 SNHLY, CDR2 FYNNEI. CDR3 size: 13 residues. CDR3: CASRQQMNTEAFF. As DNA, the CDR3 is TGTGCCAGCAGACAACAGATGAACACTGAAGCTTTCTTT.

The V and J genes are TRBV19 and TRBJ1-5, with D possibly being TRBD1 (5 bases). Looked up from germline, CDR1 is LNHDA and CDR2 is SQIVND (reference sequence). CDR3 length equals 15 residues. The germline V and J ends were trimmed by 5 bases and 7 bases, with 18 bases remaining between them. The CDR3 is CASSSGSGRRQPQHF. Written as DNA, the CDR3 is TGTGCCAGTAGTTCAGGGTCTGGGAGGCGACAGCCCCAGCATTTT.

The chain is built from TRBV5-1 and TRBJ2-3; 8 bases agree with TRBD1. J lost 0 bases, V lost 4 bases, and 4 bases had no gene match. In germline, CDR1 is SGHRS, CDR2 YFSETQ. The CDR3 has 15 amino acids. CDR3 amino acids: CASSPWTGSTDTQYF. The CDR3 DNA reads TGCGCCAGCAGCCCGTGGACAGGGAGCACAGATACGCAGTATTTT.

About this clone: At one end the junction does not follow the germline gene, possibly because of a read error. This chain joins TRBV5-8 and TRBJ2-7, with D hard to call. There are 10 residues in the CDR3. Per germline, CDR1 SGHTS and CDR2 YDEGEE. The CDR3 loop reads CASSSNEQYF. Here the CDR3 DNA reads TGTGCCAGCAGCTCCAACGAGCAGTACTTC.

The J gene is TRBJ2-2, the V gene TRBV19; tentatively, D is TRBD2 (6 bases). V was cut by 7 bases and J by 3 bases, with 12 bases left in between. The CDR3 sequence is 14 residues long. Germline V CDR1 and CDR2: LNHDA, SQIVND (reference sequence). The CDR3 sequence: CASKSGEDTGELFF. For the CDR3, the DNA is TGTGCCAGTAAGTCGGGAGAGGACACCGGGGAGCTGTTTTTT.

The V gene is TRBV12-3 or TRBV12-4, the J gene TRBJ2-1; D call uncertain. This CDR3 contains 13 residues. Trimming shortened V by 2 bases and J by 7 bases, and 9 bases separated the two germline ends. CDR3 loop: CASSLFIENEQFF. The DNA of the CDR3 is TGTGCCAGCAGTTTATTTATAGAGAATGAGCAGTTCTTC.

The chain couples TRBV9 to TRBJ1-1; D unclear. This CDR3 is built from 14 residues. V lost 0 bases and J 1 base, leaving 7 bases between the germline ends. The V gene's germline CDR1 is SGDLS and CDR2 YYNGEE. This CDR3 is CASSVDPTNTEAFF. DNA for the CDR3: TGTGCCAGCAGCGTAGATCCTACGAACACTGAAGCTTTCTTT.

This clone was recorded once. The chain is built from TRBV7-8 and TRBJ2-7, with D tentatively TRBD2 (5 bases). This CDR3 is built from 12 residues. The germline gives CDR1 SGHVS, CDR2 FQNEAQ. V was shortened by 2 bases and J by 9 bases, with 11 bases between the two germline ends. The CDR3 reads CASSLMGGLQYF. The CDR3 coding sequence is TGTGCCAGCAGCTTAATGGGCGGGCTGCAGTACTTC.

The rearrangement joins TRBV13 to TRBJ2-1, with 13 bases lining up with TRBD2. The CDR3 length is 15 residues. Trimming removed 5 bases from V and 8 bases from J; junction bases left unmatched: 6. Germline V gene lookup returns CDR1 PRHDT and CDR2 FYEKMQ (reference sequence). For the CDR3, the DNA is TGTGCCAGCAGCCCCGGACTAGCGGGAGTTTATGAGCAGTTCTTC. Translating gives CASSPGLAGVYEQFF.

This clone showed up just a few times. This rearrangement joins TRBV2 to TRBJ2-5; 9 positions match TRBD2. Germline values: CDR1 SNHLY, CDR2 FYNNEI. The CDR3 consists of 14 residues. V shed 5 bases, J shed 4 bases, and the junction held 5 bases outside the gene matches. The CDR3 nucleotides read TGTGCCAGCAGTCCAGGACTAGCGACAGAGACCCAGTACTTC. It is translated as CASSPGLATETQYF.

The V and J genes are TRBV10-3 and TRBJ2-2, with D tentatively TRBD2 (6 bases). CDR3 length: 16 amino acids. V dropped 4 bases and J dropped 4 bases, with 16 bases sitting between them. CDR1 ENHRY and CDR2 SYGVKD come from the germline V gene. CDR3 in amino acids: CAISGGGQGVTGELFF. The CDR3 DNA is TGTGCCATCAGTGGAGGAGGGCAGGGCGTCACCGGGGAGCTGTTTTTT.

The chain carries TRBV19 and TRBJ1-1; D not resolved. V gave up 6 bases and J gave up 1 base, with 12 bases separating them. Per the germline V gene, CDR1 is LNHDA and CDR2 is SQIVND (reference sequence). The CDR3 covers 14 residues. DNA for the CDR3: TGTGCCAGTAGCCGCCCCGGGAAGAACACTGAAGCTTTCTTT. Translated, it gives CASSRPGKNTEAFF. Filled out from reference TRBV19 and TRBJ1-1, the complete variable domain reads DGGITQSPKYLFRKEGQNVTLSCEQNLNHDAMYWYRQDPGQGLRLIYYSQIVNDFQKGDIAEGYSVSREKKESFPLTVTSAQKNPTAFYLCASSRPGKNTEAFFGQGTRLTVV.

This clone was recorded many times. The chain employs TRBV24-1 and TRBJ1-5; 7 bases align to TRBD1. Germline CDR1 KGHDR, CDR2 SFDVKD. V was clipped by 9 bases and J by 3 bases; unmatched bases: 7. The length of the CDR3 is 14 residues. The CDR3 reads CATGGQIPNQPQHF. DNA for the CDR3: TGTGCCACCGGGGGACAGATTCCCAATCAGCCCCAGCATTTT.

Here the CDR3 DNA reads TGCGCCAGCAGCCCGGGGACACTTTCCTACGAGCAGTACTTC. Translated, it gives CASSPGTLSYEQYF. This chain joins TRBV4-1 and TRBJ2-7; D is possibly TRBD1 (6 bases). The CDR3 spans 14 residues. Trimming removed 4 bases from V and 1 base from J, with 11 bases in between. Germline lookup yields CDR1 MGHRA and CDR2 YSYEKL.

The CDR3 sequence is CASSRTTELNTEAFF. The CDR3 nucleotides are TGTGCCAGCAGTCGAACCACAGAGCTGAACACTGAAGCTTTCTTT. This chain links TRBV27 with TRBJ1-1, with D unclear. Germline CDR1 MNHEY, CDR2 SMNVEV (reference sequence). The V end lost 5 bases, the J end lost 0 bases, and 13 bases lay between the germline ends. The CDR3 consists of 15 residues.

The gene calls are TRBV6-5 and TRBJ2-7; D ambiguous. CDR1 is MNHEY and CDR2 is SVGAGI in the germline V gene. Between the trimmed V and J ends, which lost 5 bases and 0 bases, there was a span of 14 bases. This CDR3 contains 15 residues. CDR3 nucleotides: TGTGCCAGCAGTAACAACCGGAGAGGCTCCTACGAGCAGTACTTC. Its translation is CASSNNRRGSYEQYF.

The chain employs TRBV30 and TRBJ1-5; 11 bases map to TRBD1. Per the germline V gene, CDR1 is GTSNPN and CDR2 is SVGIG (reference sequence). The CDR3 extends over 14 amino acids. With V trimmed by 1 base and J by 7 bases, 3 bases remained unmatched. The CDR3 DNA reads as TGTGCCTGGAGTGCGGGACAGGGGGAACAGCCCCAGCATTTT. This gives the protein CAWSAGQGEQPQHF. The full variable domain, rest sourced from reference TRBV30 and TRBJ1-5, is SQTIHQWPATLVQPVGSPLSLECTVEGTSNPNLYWYRQAAGRGLQLLFYSVGIGQISSEVPQNLSASRPQDRQFILSSKKLLLSDSGFYLCAWSAGQGEQPQHFGDGTRLSIL.

This clone was observed a few times. J is TRBJ1-6 and V is TRBV19; 7 nucleotides align to TRBD1. Germline V gives CDR1 LNHDA, CDR2 SQIVND (reference sequence). This CDR3 comprises 14 residues. Trimming removed 4 bases from V and 13 bases from J; junction bases left unmatched: 10. The CDR3 sequence is CASSTYRGFGPLHF. CDR3 nucleotide sequence: TGTGCCAGTAGTACCTACAGGGGATTCGGTCCCCTCCACTTT.